Listed below are T cell receptor beta chains from one sample, sequenced in a study of T cells after yellow fever vaccination. TCRdb re-derived calls from the 5' RACE reads in MiXCR, one entry per CDR3 protein. The sample shows some 420,000 distinct CDR3 sequences, under 20% of them seen only once. Sequencing was performed on PBMCs, taken before the yellow fever booster vaccination. The source of these receptors is a man between 18 and 35 years old who received the YFV17D yellow fever vaccine. CDR3s include the opening cysteine and the closing phenylalanine or tryptophan. The D gene is left open where the match is weak. Clone size appears in some rows only: once, few, many, or a class for an expanded clone.

J | size | V | D | CDR3 | DNA
TRBJ2-5 | many | TRBV20-1 | - | CSPDGKETQYF | TGCAGTCCGGACGGGAAAGAGACCCAGTACTTC
TRBJ2-3 | - | TRBV5-5 | - | CASSLLGDMGVIVTQYF | TGTGCCAGCAGCTTGCTTGGAGACATGGGTGTGATAGTTACGCAGTATTTT
TRBJ2-4 | - | TRBV5-8 | - | CASSSLAENIQYF | TGTGCCAGCAGCTCGCTCGCTGAAAACATTCAGTACTTC
TRBJ2-1 | few | TRBV7-2 | - | CASSNTGNEQFF | TGTGCCAGCAGCAACACAGGCAATGAGCAGTTCTTC
TRBJ2-3 | - | TRBV9 | - | CASSASGSTDTQYF | TGTGCCAGCAGCGCGAGCGGGTCCACAGATACGCAGTATTTT
TRBJ1-4 | - | TRBV25-1 | TRBD1 | CASSETGISEKLFF | TGTGCCAGCAGTGAGACAGGGATAAGTGAAAAACTGTTTTTT
TRBJ2-3 | - | TRBV20-1 | TRBD2 | CSAISGRAADTQYF | TGCAGTGCTATATCAGGGAGGGCGGCAGATACGCAGTATTTT
TRBJ1-1 | few | TRBV7-9 | - | CASSEDSTATEAFF | TGTGCCAGCAGCGAGGACAGTACTGCAACTGAAGCTTTCTTT
TRBJ1-2 | many | TRBV5-5 | - | CASSLAGTQRGYTF | TGTGCCAGCAGCTTGGCCGGGACACAAAGAGGCTACACCTTC
TRBJ2-7 | few | TRBV20-1 | - | CSVQPGDIYEQYF | TGCAGTGTCCAACCAGGGGATATCTACGAGCAGTACTTC
TRBJ1-5 | few | TRBV12-3/TRBV12-4 | TRBD1 | CASSRRTGGYQPQHF | TGTGCCAGCAGTCGTAGGACAGGGGGGTATCAGCCCCAGCATTTT
TRBJ2-5 | - | TRBV4-1 | TRBD2 | CASRPGLAGTEETQYF | TGCGCCAGCAGACCGGGACTAGCGGGGACGGAGGAGACCCAGTACTTC
TRBJ1-2 | - | TRBV28 | - | CASSAHGGSNYGYTF | TGTGCCAGCAGTGCTCACGGAGGATCTAACTATGGCTACACCTTC
TRBJ1-3 | few | TRBV7-9 | - | CASSLERRSGNTIYF | TGTGCCAGCAGCTTAGAACGTCGGTCTGGAAACACCATATATTTT
TRBJ2-3 | - | TRBV20-1 | TRBD2 | CSATRTSRTDTQYF | TGCAGTGCTACAAGGACTAGTCGCACAGATACGCAGTATTTT
TRBJ2-3 | - | TRBV7-9 | - | CASSPLGPTQYF | TGTGCCAGCAGCCCCCTCGGGCCAACGCAGTATTTT
TRBJ2-2 | few | TRBV18 | TRBD1 | CASSPGQGNIGELFF | TGTGCCAGCTCACCGGGACAGGGAAATATCGGGGAGCTGTTTTTT
TRBJ1-1 | few | TRBV12-3/TRBV12-4 | - | CASSAQGRTEAFF | TGTGCCAGCAGCGCCCAGGGACGAACTGAAGCTTTCTTT
TRBJ2-7 | few | TRBV24-1 | - | CATSDPPVRHEQYF | TGTGCCACCAGTGATCCCCCCGTGCGGCACGAGCAGTACTTC
TRBJ2-1 | few | TRBV5-1 | TRBD1 | CASSIPTGGGEQFF | TGCGCCAGCAGCATCCCGACAGGGGGCGGTGAGCAGTTCTTC
TRBJ2-3 | few | TRBV7-9 | TRBD2 | CASSSRLAGTADTQYF | TGTGCCAGCAGCTCCCGACTAGCGGGGACGGCAGATACGCAGTATTTT
TRBJ2-3 | few | TRBV12-3/TRBV12-4 | TRBD1 | CASTDRVVDTQYF | TGTGCCAGCACGGACAGGGTGGTGGATACGCAGTATTTT
TRBJ2-1 | few | TRBV20-1 | TRBD1 | CSARILTGANEQFF | TGCAGTGCTAGAATCTTGACAGGGGCCAATGAGCAGTTCTTC
TRBJ2-2 | few | TRBV5-1 | - | CASSRRGANTGELFF | TGCGCCAGCAGCCGGAGGGGAGCGAACACCGGGGAGCTGTTTTTT
TRBJ2-7 | - | TRBV30 | - | CAWRRSYEQYF | TGTGCCTGGAGGAGGAGCTACGAGCAGTACTTC
TRBJ1-6 | - | TRBV12-3/TRBV12-4 | TRBD1 | CASSLSAGGYNSPLHF | TGTGCCAGCAGTTTATCGGCAGGGGGGTATAATTCACCCCTCCACTTT
TRBJ1-3 | few | TRBV7-2 | - | CASSPKKTAGNTIYF | TGTGCCAGCAGCCCCAAGAAGACAGCTGGAAACACCATATATTTT
TRBJ1-6 | - | TRBV7-2 | - | CASSFLQTLHF | TGTGCCAGCAGCTTCCTTCAGACCCTCCACTTT
TRBJ2-1 | few | TRBV10-3 | TRBD2 | CAISVSAGGPIHEQFF | TGTGCCATCAGTGTATCTGCGGGGGGGCCGATCCATGAGCAGTTCTTC
TRBJ2-2 | few | TRBV4-3 | - | CASSQDTGFYTGELFF | TGCGCCAGCAGCCAAGATACGGGGTTCTACACCGGGGAGCTGTTTTTT
TRBJ2-3 | many | TRBV7-6 | TRBD2 | CASSSRGGHGDTQYF | TGTGCCAGCAGTTCCCGGGGGGGGCACGGAGATACGCAGTATTTT
TRBJ2-3 | - | TRBV5-1 | - | CASSSADRYLDTQYF | TGCGCCAGCAGCTCGGCGGACAGATACCTAGATACGCAGTATTTT
TRBJ1-2 | - | TRBV5-1 | TRBD1 | CASSPYGQGGIYGYTF | TGCGCCAGCAGCCCCTACGGACAGGGGGGGATCTATGGCTACACCTTC
TRBJ1-1 | few | TRBV5-1 | - | CASSVGAVTGGTEAFF | TGCGCCAGCAGCGTGGGGGCAGTGACGGGGGGAACTGAAGCTTTCTTT
TRBJ1-1 | few | TRBV6-5 | - | CASSYQGKTEAFF | TGTGCCAGCAGTTACCAGGGGAAGACTGAAGCTTTCTTT
TRBJ2-1 | - | TRBV4-1 | - | CASSHAYNEQFF | TGCGCCAGCAGCCATGCCTACAATGAGCAGTTCTTC
TRBJ2-2 | - | TRBV7-2 | - | CASSFGDIGNTGELFF | TGTGCCAGCAGCTTCGGGGACATCGGAAACACCGGGGAGCTGTTTTTT
TRBJ1-4 | few | TRBV29-1 | - | CSVVLESTAREKLFF | TGCAGCGTTGTTCTTGAAAGTACGGCCAGGGAAAAACTGTTTTTT
TRBJ1-2 | many | TRBV7-2 | - | CASSPGQLHGYTF | TGTGCCAGCAGCCCTGGACAGCTCCATGGCTACACCTTC
TRBJ1-2 | - | TRBV5-1 | - | CASSLAGGSNYGYTF | TGCGCCAGCAGCTTGGCCGGGGGCAGTAACTATGGCTACACCTTC
TRBJ2-7 | few | TRBV11-2 | - | CASSLDSDGTYEQYF | TGTGCCAGCAGCTTAGATTCCGACGGAACCTACGAGCAGTACTTC
TRBJ1-1 | - | TRBV5-1 | TRBD1 | CASRAVQGGPEAFF | TGCGCCAGCAGGGCGGTGCAGGGGGGTCCTGAAGCTTTCTTT
TRBJ2-2 | few | TRBV24-1 | - | CATSAQGNTGELFF | TGTGCCACCAGTGCACAGGGGAACACCGGGGAGCTGTTTTTT
TRBJ2-2 | - | TRBV12-3/TRBV12-4 | - | CASSLFGVGELFF | TGTGCCAGCAGTTTATTCGGTGTCGGGGAGCTGTTTTTT
TRBJ1-2 | - | TRBV7-2 | - | CASSSRGGFLVYGYTF | TGTGCCAGCAGCTCCCGAGGGGGTTTTCTGGTTTATGGCTACACCTTC
TRBJ2-1 | - | TRBV7-2 | TRBD2 | CASSLAGGTPSYNEQFF | TGTGCCAGCAGCTTAGCCGGGGGGACCCCCTCCTACAATGAGCAGTTCTTC